The 15 T cell receptor beta chains listed next were all sequenced from one sample in a study of T cell responses to AZD1222 COVID-19 vaccine. Sequenced by immunoSEQ multiplex PCR; TCRdb stores in-frame clones only, minus some. This table holds 110,000 or so clones, approximately 87% found once. This material consisted of peripheral blood, taken on day 0 of AZD1222 vaccination. Source of these receptors: an adult in good health.

The rearrangement uses TRBV29-1 and TRBJ2-1, with TRBD2 matching 7 bases. CDR1 and CDR2 (germline): SQVTM, ANQGSEA. Germline trimming cut 3 bases from V and 1 base from J; bases unmatched to any gene: 3. The CDR3 spans 14 residues. The CDR3 nucleotides read TGCAGCGTTGACGGGGGGATGTCCTACAATGAGCAGTTCTTC. Translated: CSVDGGMSYNEQFF.

This sequence joins TRBV11-3 and TRBJ2-1; 10 positions agree with TRBD2. The CDR3 is made up of 19 amino acids. V lost 1 base, J lost 1 base, and 10 bases stayed unmatched. Germline V CDR1 and CDR2: SGHNT, YENEEA. Written as DNA, the CDR3 is TGTGCCAGCAGCTTAGCCCCCGGACTAGCGGAGGAATCCTACAATGAGCAGTTCTTC. This translates into CASSLAPGLAEESYNEQFF.

The rearrangement uses TRBV19 and TRBJ1-5; D might be TRBD1 (5 bases). Deletions cut 5 bases from V and 3 bases from J, with 14 bases between. This CDR3 has 15 residues. The germline V gene encodes CDR1 LNHDA and CDR2 SQIVND (reference sequence). CDR3 in DNA: TGTGCCAGTAGTGGCGAACAGGCCCCCAATCAGCCCCAGCATTTT. It is translated as CASSGEQAPNQPQHF.

The rearrangement joins TRBV5-1 to TRBJ1-1, with 7 bases matching TRBD1. Trimming removed 4 bases from V and 0 bases from J; junction bases left unmatched: 3. The germline V gene has CDR1 SGHRS and CDR2 YFSETQ. The CDR3 has 14 amino acids. The CDR3 DNA reads TGCGCCAGCAGCCCGGGACAGATGAACACTGAAGCTTTCTTT. Translated, it gives CASSPGQMNTEAFF.

The V gene is TRBV6-2 or TRBV6-3, the J gene TRBJ1-1, with TRBD1 as a possible D gene (5 bases). V was shortened by 2 bases and J by 1 base, with 8 bases between the two germline ends. The CDR3 is 14 residues long. Germline CDR1 is MNHEY and CDR2 is SVGEGT. The CDR3 sequence is CASSYPTANTEAFF. The DNA for the CDR3 is TGTGCCAGCAGTTACCCGACAGCGAACACTGAAGCTTTCTTT.

This rearrangement joins TRBV6-2 or TRBV6-3 to TRBJ2-4; D is unclear. The CDR3 loop spans 12 amino acids. From germline, CDR1 is MNHEY and CDR2 SVGEGT. Trimming took 4 bases from V and 15 from J, leaving 16 bases between them. The CDR3 DNA reads as TGTGCCAGCAGTTGGACCGCCCAGTTTCGGTACTTC. Translation gives CASSWTAQFRYF.

This chain connects TRBV5-1 to TRBJ1-1; TRBD1 matches at 7 bases. After removal of 0 bases from V and 6 bases from J, the junction contained 5 bases not matched to a gene. Germline lookup yields CDR1 SGHRS and CDR2 YFSETQ. The CDR3 totals 14 residues. CDR3 residues: CASSLGTQGSEAFF. The DNA of the CDR3 is TGCGCCAGCAGCTTGGGCACACAGGGGTCTGAAGCTTTCTTT.

This clone was picked up one time. This chain links TRBV12-3 or TRBV12-4 with TRBJ1-1; no reliable D call. The CDR3 length is 13 residues. Trimming took off 0 bases at V and 5 bases at J, with 7 bases between the two ends. The CDR3 nucleotides are TGTGCCAGCAGTTTAGCAGGGTGGACTGAAGCTTTCTTT. Its protein product is CASSLAGWTEAFF.

The gene calls are TRBV15 and TRBJ2-3; perhaps TRBD2 as D (6 bases). Germline lookup yields CDR1 LNHNV and CDR2 YYDKDF (reference sequence). The CDR3 sequence is 16 residues long. V lost 0 bases and J 2 bases, leaving 12 bases between the germline ends. DNA for the CDR3: TGTGCCACCAGCAGAGATTTGGAGGGGTTCACAGATACGCAGTATTTT. This sequence encodes CATSRDLEGFTDTQYF.

This clone was observed once. The rearrangement uses TRBV28 and TRBJ2-7; 11 bases map to TRBD2. Trimming took 6 bases from V and 6 from J; bases not matched to a gene: 7. Germline V CDR1 and CDR2: MDHEN, SYDVKM. CDR3 length: 14 amino acids. CDR3 sequence reads: CASRDSGRAVEQYF. The CDR3 DNA reads as TGTGCCAGCAGAGATAGCGGGAGGGCCGTCGAGCAGTACTTC.

The chain joins TRBV20-1 to TRBJ1-1; no reliable D call. Germline loops: CDR1 DFQATT, CDR2 SNEGSKA (reference sequence). V was cut by 7 bases and J by 1 base, with 7 bases left in between. The CDR3 loop spans 11 amino acids. The CDR3 DNA is TGCAGTGGCGCGGGGAACACTGAAGCTTTCTTT. This codes for CSGAGNTEAFF.

The genes are TRBV24-1 and TRBJ2-6; D call uncertain. V was cut by 3 bases and J by 0 bases, with 8 bases left in between. CDR1 KGHDR and CDR2 SFDVKD come from the germline V gene. This CDR3 has 16 amino acids. CDR3 residues: CATSDRRGSGANVLTF. In nucleotides, the CDR3 is TGTGCCACCAGTGATAGGAGAGGCTCTGGGGCCAACGTCCTGACTTTC.

This clone was found many times. This chain connects TRBV7-8 to TRBJ2-7; TRBD1 aligns across 7 bases. The CDR3 extends over 15 amino acids. Unmatched junction bases numbered 7, after V lost 5 bases and J lost 0 bases. The V gene's germline CDR1 is SGHVS and CDR2 FQNEAQ. The CDR3 DNA reads as TGTGCCAGCAGCCCTACAGGGGTGAGCTCCTACGAGCAGTACTTC. Protein product: CASSPTGVSSYEQYF.

The chain carries TRBV9 and TRBJ1-3; tentatively, D is TRBD1 (6 bases). Trimming removed 0 bases from V and 0 bases from J, with 10 bases in between. This CDR3 region has 16 residues. Germline CDR1 reads SGDLS; CDR2 reads YYNGEE. The CDR3 here is CASSVEGGISGNTIYF. CDR3 bases: TGTGCCAGCAGCGTAGAAGGGGGGATCTCTGGAAACACCATATATTTT.

The chain joins TRBV2 to TRBJ2-7; the match to TRBD2 covers 9 bases. Germline V gives CDR1 SNHLY, CDR2 FYNNEI. This CDR3 comprises 15 residues. V gave up 3 bases and J gave up 1 base; unmatched junction bases: 4. The DNA for the CDR3 is TGTGCCAGCAGTGACCGCGGGAGGGCTTCCTACGAGCAGTACTTC. Protein: CASSDRGRASYEQYF.